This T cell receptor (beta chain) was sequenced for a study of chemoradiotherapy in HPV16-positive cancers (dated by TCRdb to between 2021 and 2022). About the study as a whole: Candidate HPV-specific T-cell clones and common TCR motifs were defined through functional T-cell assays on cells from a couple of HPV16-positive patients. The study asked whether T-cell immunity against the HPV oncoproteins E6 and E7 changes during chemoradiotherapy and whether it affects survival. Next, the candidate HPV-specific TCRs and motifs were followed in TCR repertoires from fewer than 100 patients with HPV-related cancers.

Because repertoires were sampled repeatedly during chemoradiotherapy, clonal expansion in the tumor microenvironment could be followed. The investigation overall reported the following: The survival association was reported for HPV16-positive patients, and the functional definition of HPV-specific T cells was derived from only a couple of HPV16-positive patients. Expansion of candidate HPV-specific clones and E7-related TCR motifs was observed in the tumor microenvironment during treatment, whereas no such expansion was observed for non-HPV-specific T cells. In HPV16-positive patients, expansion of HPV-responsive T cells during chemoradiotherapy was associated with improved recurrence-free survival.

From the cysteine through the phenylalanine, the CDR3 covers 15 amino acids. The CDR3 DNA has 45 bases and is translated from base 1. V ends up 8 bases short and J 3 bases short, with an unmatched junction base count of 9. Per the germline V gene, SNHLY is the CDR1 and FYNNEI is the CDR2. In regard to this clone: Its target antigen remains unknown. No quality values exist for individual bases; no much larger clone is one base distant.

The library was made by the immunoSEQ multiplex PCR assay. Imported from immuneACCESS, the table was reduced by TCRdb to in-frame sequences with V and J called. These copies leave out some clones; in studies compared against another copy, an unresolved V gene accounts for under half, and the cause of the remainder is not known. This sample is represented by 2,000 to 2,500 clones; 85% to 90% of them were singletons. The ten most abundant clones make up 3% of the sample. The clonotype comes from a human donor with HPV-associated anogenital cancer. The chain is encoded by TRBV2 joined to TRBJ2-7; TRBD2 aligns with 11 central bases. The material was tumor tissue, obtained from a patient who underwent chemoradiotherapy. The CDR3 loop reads CASQELAGDSYEQYF. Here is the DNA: TGTGCCAGCCAAGAACTAGCGGGGGATAGCTACGAGCAGTACTTC.